This T cell receptor (delta chain) was recorded in a study of gamma-delta chains in newborns, infants, children. About the research overall: Microbial exposure reportedly drives polyclonal innate γδ T cell expansion after birth.

In its sample, this clone was seen a few times. Germline assignment: CDR1 GEAIGNYY and CDR2 EKD. Germline trimming cut 5 bases from V and 2 bases from J; bases unmatched to any gene: 9. This CDR3 contains 15 residues. TCRdb reapplied CATT to the reads. The repertoire holds around 4,800 delta-chain clones, with 30% to 40% as singletons. This clonotype originated in a child who received the measles vaccine. Material for sequencing was blood. The chain links TRDV2 to TRDJ1; 8 bases agree with TRDD3. CDR3 sequence (DNA): TGTGCCTGTGCGGAGGGCTGGGGGAGGACCGATAAACTCATCTTT. Encoded protein: CACAEGWGRTDKLIF.